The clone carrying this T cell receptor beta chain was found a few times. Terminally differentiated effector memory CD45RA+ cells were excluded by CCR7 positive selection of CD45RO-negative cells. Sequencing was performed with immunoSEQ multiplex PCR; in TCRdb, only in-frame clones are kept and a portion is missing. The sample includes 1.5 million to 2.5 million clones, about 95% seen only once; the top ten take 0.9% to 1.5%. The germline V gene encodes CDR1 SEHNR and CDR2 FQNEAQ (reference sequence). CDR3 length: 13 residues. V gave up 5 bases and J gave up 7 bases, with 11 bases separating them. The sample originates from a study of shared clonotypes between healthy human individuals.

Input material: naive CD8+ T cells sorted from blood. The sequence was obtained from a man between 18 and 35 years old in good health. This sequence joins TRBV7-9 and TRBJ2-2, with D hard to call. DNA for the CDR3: TGTGCCAGCAGCCCTCGGGTCGGCGGGGAGCTGTTTTTT. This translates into CASSPRVGGELFF.